This T cell receptor (beta chain) appears in the sequencing data of a study of T cell clonality in common variable immunodeficiency. Study outcomes and limitations: CVID subjects shared fewer TCRbeta clones than healthy controls did. TCRbeta clonality was increased in CVID versus healthy controls. T cell subpopulation sequencing would be needed to explain CVID clonality.

CDR1 is SGHAT, CDR2 FQDESV, per germline (reference sequence). This CDR3 has 15 residues. V lost 5 bases and J 3 bases, leaving 17 bases between the germline ends. Notes on this clone: Its antigen is unidentified. The read ends 3 residues shy of where the CDR3 ends; the end is completed using the germline J gene.

Sequencing was performed with immunoSEQ multiplex PCR; in TCRdb, only in-frame clones are kept and a portion is missing. Found here are more than 30,000 clones, no singletons; the ten largest cover 2.5% to 3.5%. Sequencing used peripheral blood mononuclear cells. The receptor was isolated from a person between 18 and 75 years old in good health. The chain links TRBV11-1 to TRBJ2-7; D may be TRBD1 (6 bases). Partial CDR3 DNA: TGTGCCAGCAGCCCCGCCGGGAAGGGGGTCTACGAG. Protein: CASSPAGKGVYE. The whole CDR3 is CASSPAGKGVYEQYF.